A selection of T cell receptor beta chains follows, all from one sample in a study of human T cells and chemical hapten exposure. TCRdb reprocessed the RACE reads with MiXCR, giving one entry per CDR3 protein. The repertoire holds 95,000 to 150,000 distinct CDR3 sequences, with roughly 15% as singletons. The material was whole blood, obtained in connection with sensitization to the hapten diphenylcyclopropenone (DPC). The receptors were gathered from a man aged 18 to 35 with alopecia areata. Some clones in this sample may be carry-over from other donors' samples. Both conserved end residues are part of each CDR3. A D gene is named only where the DNA matches it firmly. Expanded clones get a size class; other rows say once, few or many, or leave the size out.

j_call	d_call	v_call	clone_size	cdr3_nt	cdr3_aa
TRBJ2-3	.	TRBV7-2	.	TGTGCCAGCAGCTTTGCCGGGGCCACAGATACGCAGTATTTT	CASSFAGATDTQYF
TRBJ2-2	TRBD2	TRBV23-1	few	TGCGCCAGCAGTCAAGGGACTAGCGGTATGAACACCGGGGAGCTGTTTTTT	CASSQGTSGMNTGELFF
TRBJ1-1	.	TRBV29-1	.	TGCAGCGTTGTGTATAGGGTTGAGAACACTGAAGCTTTCTTT	CSVVYRVENTEAFF
TRBJ1-6	.	TRBV3-1	.	TGTGCCAGCAGCCAAGTTCCCAAGGGAAAGAATTCACCCCTCCACTTT	CASSQVPKGKNSPLHF
TRBJ2-5	TRBD2	TRBV4-1	few	TGCGCCAGCAGCCAAGAACCGGGACTAGGGACCCAGTACTTC	CASSQEPGLGTQYF
TRBJ2-3	.	TRBV11-2	many	TGTGCCAGCAGCACGAGGACGGAATCAGATACGCAGTATTTT	CASSTRTESDTQYF
TRBJ1-2	TRBD1	TRBV6-4	.	TGTGCCAGCAGCACAACCGAGACAGGGGCGGACGGCTACACCTTC	CASSTTETGADGYTF
TRBJ2-3	.	TRBV5-1	few	TGCGCCAGCAGCAAAGACGCAGCGTACGGCACAGATACGCAGTATTTT	CASSKDAAYGTDTQYF
TRBJ2-3	TRBD1	TRBV6-2/TRBV6-3	.	TGTGCCAGCAGTTCTGGACAGGTCCTTCGCACAGATACGCAGTATTTT	CASSSGQVLRTDTQYF
TRBJ1-5	TRBD1	TRBV7-3	.	TGTGCCAGCAGTCAAGACAGGGTTCTTATTTATGTGAATCAGCCCCAGCATTTT	CASSQDRVLIYVNQPQHF
TRBJ2-1	TRBD1	TRBV14	.	TGTGCCAGCAGCCAATACAGGGGTCCTTACAATGAGCAGTTCTTC	CASSQYRGPYNEQFF
TRBJ1-2	.	TRBV4-1	.	TGCGCCAGCAGCATCGCAGGGGCCTATGGCTACACCTTC	CASSIAGAYGYTF
TRBJ2-7	.	TRBV18	few	TGTGCCAGCTCACCCCAACCATCCGCGGGGTATTACTCCTACGAGCAGTACTTC	CASSPQPSAGYYSYEQYF
TRBJ1-1	TRBD1	TRBV25-1	.	TGTGCCAGCAACCGGGACAGGTTTGAAGCTTTCTTT	CASNRDRFEAFF
TRBJ2-3	TRBD2	TRBV25-1	few	TGTGCCAGCAGTGAGTCCCCTAGCGGGCTCCCAGATACGCAGTATTTT	CASSESPSGLPDTQYF
TRBJ2-3	TRBD1	TRBV15	few	TGTGCCACCAGCAGCGTGGGGCAGGGGGCTCCAGATACGCAGTATTTT	CATSSVGQGAPDTQYF
TRBJ1-2	.	TRBV12-5	few	TGTGCTAGTGGTTTGGAGAGACCCAGCTATGGCTACACCTTC	CASGLERPSYGYTF
TRBJ2-3	.	TRBV10-3	few	TGTGCCATCCGCCAGGCTTCTAGCACAGATACGCAGTATTTT	CAIRQASSTDTQYF
TRBJ2-2	TRBD2	TRBV5-1	few	TGCGCCAGCAGCTATATAGCGGGGGAGGACACCGGGGAGCTGTTTTTT	CASSYIAGEDTGELFF
TRBJ1-2	.	TRBV7-9	many	TGTGCCAGCGCTAACCGGGACACAAGGGCCTATGGCTACACCTTC	CASANRDTRAYGYTF
TRBJ2-6	TRBD1	TRBV4-1	few	TGCGCCACCACCTTTGACAGGGGATTTAGCTCTGGGGCCAACGTCCTGACTTTC	CATTFDRGFSSGANVLTF
TRBJ1-2	.	TRBV28	few	TGTGCCAGCAACAGGGAATCTTATGGCTACACCTTC	CASNRESYGYTF
TRBJ1-1	.	TRBV11-2	many	TGTGCCAGCAGCTTAGACACGGGGGAAGCTTTCTTT	CASSLDTGEAFF
TRBJ1-2	.	TRBV18	few	TGTGCCAGCTCATCAGACAGACAGATCTATGGCTACACCTTC	CASSSDRQIYGYTF
TRBJ1-1	TRBD1	TRBV6-5	few	TGTGCCAGCAGGAACAGGGGAGGAACTGAAGCTTTCTTT	CASRNRGGTEAFF
TRBJ2-7	TRBD1	TRBV20-1	.	TGCAGTGCCACCACCGGGACAGGGGGCCTCTACGAGCAGTACTTC	CSATTGTGGLYEQYF
TRBJ1-1	.	TRBV7-9	.	TGTGCCAGCAGCCGACTGGGTGCGAGCACTGAAGCTTTCTTT	CASSRLGASTEAFF
TRBJ1-1	.	TRBV10-2	.	TGCGCCAGCAGAGTGAACACTGAAGCTTTCTTT	CASRVNTEAFF
TRBJ2-1	.	TRBV4-1	.	TGCGCCAGCAGGCCTACAGGAACCCCCTACAATGAGCAGTTCTTC	CASRPTGTPYNEQFF